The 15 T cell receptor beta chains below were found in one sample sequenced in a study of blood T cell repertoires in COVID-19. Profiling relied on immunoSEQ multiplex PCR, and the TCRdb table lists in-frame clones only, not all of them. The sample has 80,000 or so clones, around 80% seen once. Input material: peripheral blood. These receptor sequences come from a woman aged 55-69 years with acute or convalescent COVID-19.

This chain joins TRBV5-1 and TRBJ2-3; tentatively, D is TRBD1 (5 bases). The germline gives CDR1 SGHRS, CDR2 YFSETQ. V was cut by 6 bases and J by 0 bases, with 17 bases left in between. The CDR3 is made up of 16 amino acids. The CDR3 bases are TGCGCCAGCACGTCAACCGACAGCGCTAGCACAGATACGCAGTATTTT. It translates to CASTSTDSASTDTQYF.

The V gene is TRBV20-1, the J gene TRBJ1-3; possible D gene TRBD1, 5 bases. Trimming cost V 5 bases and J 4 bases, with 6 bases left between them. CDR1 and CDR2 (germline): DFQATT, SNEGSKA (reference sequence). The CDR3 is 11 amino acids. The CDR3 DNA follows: TGCAGTGCTGGGGGGGGAAACACCATATATTTT. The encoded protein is CSAGGGNTIYF.

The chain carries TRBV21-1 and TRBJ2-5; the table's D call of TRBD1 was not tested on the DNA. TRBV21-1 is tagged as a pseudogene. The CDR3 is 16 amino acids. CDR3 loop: CASSKSRDTRGETQYF. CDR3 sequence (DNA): TGTGCCAGCAGCAAAAGCCGGGACACGAGAGGAGAGACCCAGTACTTC.

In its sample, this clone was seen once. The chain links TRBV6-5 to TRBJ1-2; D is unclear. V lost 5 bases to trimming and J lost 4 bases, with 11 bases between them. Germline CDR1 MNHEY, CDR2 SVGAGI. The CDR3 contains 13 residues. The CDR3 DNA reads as TGTGCCAGCAGTAAGGGAGACACCTATGGCTACACCTTC. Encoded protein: CASSKGDTYGYTF.

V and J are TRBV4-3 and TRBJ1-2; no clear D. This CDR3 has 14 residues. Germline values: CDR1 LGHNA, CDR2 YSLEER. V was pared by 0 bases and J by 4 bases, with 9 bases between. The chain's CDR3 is CASSQDGNLYGYTF. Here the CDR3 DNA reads TGCGCCAGCAGCCAAGACGGGAACCTCTATGGCTACACCTTC.

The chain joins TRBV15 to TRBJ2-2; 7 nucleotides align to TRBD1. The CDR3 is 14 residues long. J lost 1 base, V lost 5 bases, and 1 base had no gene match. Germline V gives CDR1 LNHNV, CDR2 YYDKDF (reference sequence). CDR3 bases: TGTGCCACCAGCTGGACAGGGAACACCGGGGAGCTGTTTTTT. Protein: CATSWTGNTGELFF.

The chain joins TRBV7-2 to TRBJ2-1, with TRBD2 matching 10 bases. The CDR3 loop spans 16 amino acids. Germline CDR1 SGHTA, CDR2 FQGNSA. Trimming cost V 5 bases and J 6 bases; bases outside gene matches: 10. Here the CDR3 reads CASSTTSGGAGNEQFF. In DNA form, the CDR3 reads TGTGCCAGCAGCACGACAAGCGGGGGGGCCGGCAATGAGCAGTTCTTC.

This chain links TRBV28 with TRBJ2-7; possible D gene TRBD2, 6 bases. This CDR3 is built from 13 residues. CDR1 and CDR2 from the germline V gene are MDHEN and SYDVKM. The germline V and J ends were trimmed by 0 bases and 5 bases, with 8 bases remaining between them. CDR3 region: CASSLWEGHEQYV. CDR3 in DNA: TGTGCCAGCAGTTTATGGGAGGGTCACGAGCAGTACGTC.

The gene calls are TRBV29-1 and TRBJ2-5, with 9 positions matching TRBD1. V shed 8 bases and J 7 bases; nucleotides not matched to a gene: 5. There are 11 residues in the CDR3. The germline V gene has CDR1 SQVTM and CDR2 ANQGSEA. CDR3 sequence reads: CSMKTGGTQYF. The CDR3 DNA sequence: TGCAGCATGAAGACAGGGGGGACCCAGTACTTC.

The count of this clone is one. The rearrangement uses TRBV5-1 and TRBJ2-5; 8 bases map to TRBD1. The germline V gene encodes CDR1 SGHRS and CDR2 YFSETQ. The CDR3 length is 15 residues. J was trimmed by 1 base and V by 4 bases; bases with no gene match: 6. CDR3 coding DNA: TGCGCCAGCAGCCCCGGACAGGGACCCCAAGAGACCCAGTACTTC. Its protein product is CASSPGQGPQETQYF.

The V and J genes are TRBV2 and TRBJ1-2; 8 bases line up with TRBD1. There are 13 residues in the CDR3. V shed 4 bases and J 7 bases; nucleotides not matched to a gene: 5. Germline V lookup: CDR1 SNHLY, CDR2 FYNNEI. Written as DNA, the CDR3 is TGTGCCAGCAGTGGGACAGGGACCTTTGGCTACACCTTC. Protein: CASSGTGTFGYTF.

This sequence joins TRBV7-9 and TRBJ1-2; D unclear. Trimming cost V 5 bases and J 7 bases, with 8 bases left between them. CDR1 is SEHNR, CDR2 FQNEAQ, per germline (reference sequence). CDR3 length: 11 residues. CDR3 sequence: CASSPQFGYTF. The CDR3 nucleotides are TGTGCCAGCAGCCCCCAGTTTGGCTACACCTTC.

This CDR3 reads CASSQGQANSPLHF. The CDR3 nucleotides read TGCGCCAGCAGCCAGGGCCAAGCTAATTCACCCCTCCACTTT. The V and J genes are TRBV5-1 and TRBJ1-6, with D possibly matching TRBD1 (5 bases). V shed 4 bases and J shed 6 bases, with 11 bases lying between them. Germline V CDR1 and CDR2: SGHRS, YFSETQ. There are 14 residues in the CDR3.

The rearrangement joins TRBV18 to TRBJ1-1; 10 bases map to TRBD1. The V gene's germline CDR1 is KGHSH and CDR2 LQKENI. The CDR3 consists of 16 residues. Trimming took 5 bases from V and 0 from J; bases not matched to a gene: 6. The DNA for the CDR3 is TGTGCCAGCTCAGGGACAGGGGTGAGGATGAACACTGAAGCTTTCTTT. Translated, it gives CASSGTGVRMNTEAFF.

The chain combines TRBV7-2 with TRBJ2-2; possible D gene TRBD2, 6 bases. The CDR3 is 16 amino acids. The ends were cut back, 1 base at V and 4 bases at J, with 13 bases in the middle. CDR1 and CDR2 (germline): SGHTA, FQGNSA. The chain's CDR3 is CASSLVGGLGTGELFF. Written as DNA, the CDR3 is TGTGCCAGCAGCTTAGTTGGAGGGTTGGGCACCGGGGAGCTGTTTTTT.